These 16 T cell receptor beta chains originate from one sample sequenced in a study of OX40 agonist ivuxolimab in advanced cancers. Sequenced by immunoSEQ multiplex PCR; TCRdb stores in-frame clones only, minus some. The sample contains more than 65,000 clones, roughly 90% of which appear only once. The sample was CD4+ or CD8+ T cells sorted from blood, taken in a trial of the OX40 agonist ivuxolimab. The receptors originated from an adult with an advanced solid tumor such as melanoma, head and neck, liver or kidney cancer.

V and J are TRBV7-8 and TRBJ1-5; unclear D gene. Trimming removed 4 bases at V and 2 bases at J, with 15 bases between. Germline CDR1 is SGHVS and CDR2 is FQNEAQ. CDR3 size: 16 residues. The CDR3 sequence is CASSSPGVLGNQPQHF. CDR3 in DNA: TGTGCCAGCAGCTCCCCTGGCGTTTTGGGCAATCAGCCCCAGCATTTT.

The chain has TRBV15 and TRBJ2-1; no definite D call. From germline, CDR1 is LNHNV and CDR2 YYDKDF (reference sequence). V was clipped by 0 bases and J by 0 bases, with 6 bases between them. The CDR3 extends over 15 amino acids. DNA of the CDR3: TGTGCCACCAGCAGAGACAGGAGCTCCTACAATGAGCAGTTCTTC. Its translation is CATSRDRSSYNEQFF. Full variable domain (rest looked up from reference TRBV15 and TRBJ2-1): DAMVIQNPRYQVTQFGKPVTLSCSQTLNHNVMYWYQQKSSQAPKLLFHYYDKDFNNEADTPDNFQSRRPNTSFCFLDIRSPGLGDTAMYLCATSRDRSSYNEQFFGPGTRLTVL.

This chain uses TRBV10-2 with TRBJ2-7; TRBD1 agrees at 8 bases. Germline V gene sequence: CDR1 WSHSY, CDR2 SAAADI. V gave up 8 bases and J gave up 6 bases; unmatched junction bases: 3. The CDR3 runs 11 residues. The CDR3 sequence is CASQQGGEQYF. CDR3 in DNA: TGCGCCAGCCAACAGGGGGGCGAGCAGTACTTC.

This clone appeared a few times. The V gene is TRBV19, the J gene TRBJ1-6; possible D gene TRBD1, 6 bases. The CDR3 has 14 amino acids. Deletions cut 5 bases from V and 5 bases from J, with 10 bases between. The germline V gene has CDR1 LNHDA and CDR2 SQIVND (reference sequence). This chain's CDR3 is CASSWGLDNSPLHF. CDR3 sequence (DNA): TGTGCCAGTAGTTGGGGGCTAGATAATTCACCCCTCCACTTT. The full variable domain, rest sourced from reference TRBV19 and TRBJ1-6, is DGGITQSPKYLFRKEGQNVTLSCEQNLNHDAMYWYRQDPGQGLRLIYYSQIVNDFQKGDIAEGYSVSREKKESFPLTVTSAQKNPTAFYLCASSWGLDNSPLHFGNGTRLTVT.

This clone was counted only a few times. The V call is TRBV10-3, the J call TRBJ1-1; D not resolved. Germline CDR1 ENHRY, CDR2 SYGVKD. V was pared by 6 bases and J by 1 base, with 6 bases between. The CDR3 is made up of 12 amino acids. CDR3 DNA sequence: TGTGCCATCAGACCCGAGAACACTGAAGCTTTCTTT. Its protein product is CAIRPENTEAFF.

The chain couples TRBV13 to TRBJ1-1, with TRBD1 identical over 7 bases. Germline loops: CDR1 PRHDT, CDR2 FYEKMQ (reference sequence). V gave up 3 bases and J gave up 8 bases; unmatched junction bases: 3. The CDR3 loop spans 12 amino acids. The CDR3 DNA reads TGTGCCAGCAGCTTCGGGACAGACGAAGCTTTCTTT. Amino acid sequence: CASSFGTDEAFF.

The rearrangement uses TRBV5-4 and TRBJ1-1; D remains unclear. In germline, CDR1 is SGHNT, CDR2 YYREEE (reference sequence). Trimming pared 3 bases from V and 3 bases from J, leaving 9 bases between. The length of the CDR3 is 13 residues. The CDR3 loop reads CASSYGSYTEAFF. The CDR3 DNA is TGTGCCAGCAGCTACGGGTCTTACACTGAAGCTTTCTTT.

The DNA of the CDR3 is TGCAGCGTTGAGCACGGGGGGGGGAGCCCCTACGAGCAGTACTTC. It yields the protein CSVEHGGGSPYEQYF. This chain links TRBV29-1 with TRBJ2-7; 8 bases are shared with TRBD2. Germline values: CDR1 SQVTM, CDR2 ANQGSEA. V lost 3 bases, J lost 2 bases, and 9 bases stayed unmatched. The CDR3 runs 15 residues.

This clone was detected once. The chain links TRBV19 to TRBJ1-1; D gene unclear. Germline CDR1 is LNHDA and CDR2 is SQIVND (reference sequence). The CDR3 length is 11 residues. The V gene lost 10 bases and the J gene lost 11 bases, with 17 bases spanning the gap. CDR3 bases: TGTGCCACCCTCGGGGTCCGGGATGCTTTCTTT. Translated, it gives CATLGVRDAFF.

This chain connects TRBV27 to TRBJ1-2; D uncertain. V was shortened by 5 bases and J by 0 bases, with 7 bases between the two germline ends. Germline V gene data show CDR1 as MNHEY and CDR2 as SMNVEV (reference sequence). The CDR3 contains 13 residues. CDR3 in DNA: TGTGCCAGCAGTCTAGCGACTAACTATGGCTACACCTTC. Protein product: CASSLATNYGYTF.

The V call is TRBV7-9, the J call TRBJ2-5; weak D call: TRBD1 (5 bases). The CDR3 consists of 15 residues. CDR1 and CDR2 from the germline V gene are SEHNR and FQNEAQ (reference sequence). Trimming shortened V by 5 bases and J by 5 bases, and 18 bases separated the two germline ends. DNA of the CDR3: TGTGCCAGCAGCCTGCTAGAATCAGGGATGGAGACCCAGTACTTC. Amino acids: CASSLLESGMETQYF.

This clone occurred once. The chain carries TRBV13 and TRBJ2-1; 14 bases are shared with TRBD2. After removal of 6 bases from V and 8 bases from J, the junction contained 3 bases not matched to a gene. The CDR3 length is 14 residues. Germline-derived CDR1 and CDR2 are PRHDT and FYEKMQ (reference sequence). The CDR3 nucleotides are TGTGCCAGCAGGCCGGGACTAGCGGGGGATGAGCAGTTCTTC. Protein: CASRPGLAGDEQFF.

The gene calls are TRBV4-1 and TRBJ2-7; D remains unclear. This CDR3 is 13 amino acids long. Germline V gives CDR1 MGHRA, CDR2 YSYEKL. V was trimmed by 1 base and J by 5 bases, leaving 9 bases between them. CDR3 protein: CASSQGLVHEQYF. The CDR3, as DNA: TGCGCCAGCAGCCAAGGCCTAGTCCACGAGCAGTACTTC.

The V call is TRBV2, the J call TRBJ1-1, with D maybe TRBD1 (5 bases). V lost 7 bases to trimming and J lost 7 bases, with 19 bases between them. Looked up from germline, CDR1 is SNHLY and CDR2 is FYNNEI. CDR3 size: 14 residues. This chain's CDR3 is CASTPPGAGNEAFF. The DNA for the CDR3 is TGTGCCAGCACCCCACCTGGGGCCGGAAATGAAGCTTTCTTT. The full variable domain, in which reference TRBV2 and TRBJ1-1 provide the parts outside the CDR3, is EPEVTQTPSHQVTQMGQEVILRCVPISNHLYFYWYRQILGQKVEFLVSFYNNEISEKSEIFDDQFSVERPDGSNFTLKIRSTKLEDSAMYFCASTPPGAGNEAFFGQGTRLTVV.

The CDR3 bases are TGTGCCAGCAGCGGGACAGGGGATGGCTACACCTTC. It specifies CASSGTGDGYTF. The V and J genes are TRBV5-6 and TRBJ1-2; the match to TRBD1 covers 10 bases. CDR1 is SGHDT and CDR2 is YYEEEE in the germline V gene. The J segment lost 6 bases and the V segment lost 4 bases, leaving 0 bases of the junction unmatched. There are 12 residues in the CDR3.

This chain links TRBV9 with TRBJ2-2; 10 bases are shared with TRBD2. The J segment lost 4 bases and the V segment lost 0 bases, leaving 9 bases of the junction unmatched. CDR1 SGDLS and CDR2 YYNGEE come from the germline V gene. This CDR3 comprises 18 residues. In nucleotides, the CDR3 is TGTGCCAGCAGCGTAGGGGGTCTCACTAGCGGGGTCACCGGGGAGCTGTTTTTT. It yields the protein CASSVGGLTSGVTGELFF. Full variable domain (rest looked up from reference TRBV9 and TRBJ2-2): DSGVTQTPKHLITATGQRVTLRCSPRSGDLSVYWYQQSLDQGLQFLIQYYNGEERAKGNILERFSAQQFPDLHSELNLSSLELGDSALYFCASSVGGLTSGVTGELFFGEGSRLTVL.